One and the same sample provided the 9 T cell receptor beta chains below, sequenced in a study of cytomegalovirus exposure and HLA in healthy donors. It was with 60 Vbeta and 13 Jbeta primers that the PCR ran. Using immunoSEQ multiplex PCR, the repertoire was profiled, and TCRdb retains in-frame clones only, with some absent. The repertoire consists of around 160,000 clones, with roughly three quarters occurring once and the leading ten covering 7.4%. Sequencing used PBMCs. Receptors originate from a male donor in good health and CMV-seropositive.

The chain has TRBV5-6 and TRBJ2-3; TRBD1 agrees at 11 bases. The CDR3 runs 19 residues. Trimming cost V 1 base and J 2 bases; bases outside gene matches: 12. The V gene's germline CDR1 is SGHDT and CDR2 YYEEEE. The CDR3 loop is CASSLKDRGPESLTDTQYF. The CDR3 DNA reads TGTGCCAGCAGCTTGAAGGACAGGGGGCCCGAGAGTCTCACAGATACGCAGTATTTT.

The chain couples TRBV5-6 to TRBJ2-7, with TRBD2 matching over 7 bases. Per the germline V gene, CDR1 is SGHDT and CDR2 is YYEEEE. The J segment lost 2 bases and the V segment lost 8 bases, leaving 1 base of the junction unmatched. CDR3 size: 11 residues. CDR3 residues: CASGGAYEQYF. CDR3 coding DNA: TGTGCCAGTGGGGGGGCCTACGAGCAGTACTTC.

This rearrangement joins TRBV19 to TRBJ1-2, with 10 bases fitting TRBD1. After removal of 7 bases from V and 10 bases from J, the junction contained 9 bases not matched to a gene. The CDR3 length is 13 residues. In germline, CDR1 is LNHDA, CDR2 SQIVND (reference sequence). The CDR3 coding sequence is TGTGCCAGTACCAACCGGGACAGGGGTTACTACACCTTC. Translating it yields CASTNRDRGYYTF.

The chain has TRBV27 and TRBJ2-1, with 7 bases aligning to TRBD2. The CDR3 is made up of 15 amino acids. In germline, CDR1 is MNHEY, CDR2 SMNVEV (reference sequence). V was pared by 3 bases and J by 5 bases, with 7 bases of the junction left unmatched. CDR3 DNA sequence: TGTGCCAGCAGTTTGGGAGCGGGGCCGCACAATGAGCAGTTCTTC. Translated: CASSLGAGPHNEQFF.

The CDR3 is CASSEAAGGEVQPQHF. CDR3 in DNA: TGTGCCAGCAGTGAAGCGGCAGGGGGCGAGGTTCAGCCCCAGCATTTT. The chain combines TRBV6-1 with TRBJ1-5; TRBD1 aligns across 8 bases. Germline V gene data show CDR1 as MNHNS and CDR2 as SASEGT. Losses at the gene ends were 0 bases for V and 6 bases for J; bases not matched to a gene: 7. There are 16 residues in the CDR3.

The count of this clone is one. The chain is built from TRBV4-2 and TRBJ1-3; D gene ambiguous. This CDR3 comprises 16 residues. The germline V gene encodes CDR1 LGHNA and CDR2 YNFKEQ. V lost 1 base and J lost 8, with 18 bases in between. This chain's CDR3 is CASSQGVREGPDTIYF. The CDR3 DNA follows: TGTGCCAGCAGCCAAGGGGTAAGGGAGGGTCCGGACACCATATATTTT.

The genes are TRBV30 and TRBJ1-1, with 7 bases matching TRBD1. Germline trimming cut 2 bases from V and 3 bases from J; bases unmatched to any gene: 3. The germline CDR1 and CDR2 sequences are GTSNPN and SVGIG (reference sequence). This CDR3 comprises 13 residues. The CDR3 loop reads CAWSRGQDTEAFF. Written as DNA, the CDR3 is TGTGCCTGGAGTCGCGGACAGGACACTGAAGCTTTCTTT.

The chain has TRBV19 and TRBJ1-1, with a possible D match to TRBD1 (6 bases). Trimming stripped 5 bases from V and 1 base from J, with 14 bases between. This CDR3 contains 15 residues. Germline V lookup: CDR1 LNHDA, CDR2 SQIVND (reference sequence). CDR3 protein: CASSQGTTGNTEAFF. Written as DNA, the CDR3 is TGTGCCAGTAGTCAAGGGACAACAGGGAACACTGAAGCTTTCTTT.

J is TRBJ1-1 and V is TRBV4-2; 7 nucleotides match TRBD1. The V segment lost 3 bases and the J segment 2 bases; nucleotides outside the gene matches: 6. CDR1 is LGHNA and CDR2 is YNFKEQ in the germline V gene. The CDR3 spans 15 residues. The CDR3 region has the DNA TGTGCCAGCAGCCAGAACAGGGGAGGAAACACTGAAGCTTTCTTT. Its protein is CASSQNRGGNTEAFF.